This TCR beta chain was obtained from a study of T cells in Graves' hyperthyroidism and ophthalmopathy. General observations from the study: Ophthalmopathy was distinguished from stable hyperthyroidism by 13 V-J signatures.

Amplification of TCR beta CDR3 regions used RNA as the template. The TCR CDR3 was amplified in a first-round RT-PCR using the HTBI primer set. TCRdb re-analysed the multiplex PCR reads in MiXCR, keeping a single row per CDR3 protein. The table includes roughly 660,000 distinct CDR3 sequences, around a sixth detected once. Looked up from germline, CDR1 is ENHRY and CDR2 is SYGVKD. CDR3 length equals 13 residues. V shed 0 bases and J shed 2 bases, with 5 bases lying between them. The table lists this clonotype with many counts. Its antigen is currently unknown. The TCR originated in a man in his fifties with Graves' hyperthyroidism. Sequencing was carried out using blood. The chain has TRBV10-3 and TRBJ2-7; D is undetermined. CDR3: CAISESNAYEQYF. Written as DNA, the CDR3 is TGTGCCATCAGTGAGTCGAACGCCTACGAGCAGTACTTC.